The 22 T cell receptor beta chains below all came from one sample that was sequenced in a study of T cells expressing NK-cell markers. Reanalyzing the 5' RACE reads, TCRdb keeps one entry per CDR3 protein, without DNA. The listing contains about 160,000 distinct CDR3 sequences. Source material: blood T cells: a sorted CD56 or NKG2C T cell subset, CD4+ or CD8+ T cells, or bulk PBMC T cells (not recorded which). The receptors shown here come from a man between 18 and 69 years old in good health.

This chain joins TRBV7-2 and TRBJ2-3; checking the TCRdb D call of TRBD1 is not possible without DNA. The CDR3 is 16 amino acids. CDR1 is SGHTA, CDR2 FQGNSA, per germline. CDR3 sequence reads: CASSPDAGVMWDTQYF. Based on the CDR3 plus reference TRBV7-2 and TRBJ2-3, the full variable domain is GAGVSQSPSNKVTEKGKDVELRCDPISGHTALYWYRQSLGQGLEFLIYFQGNSAPDKSGLPSDRFSAERTGGSVSTLTIQRTQQEDSAVYLCASSPDAGVMWDTQYFGPGTRLTVL.

The V gene is TRBV12-3 or TRBV12-4, the J gene TRBJ1-6; TCRdb's D call of TRBD1 is untestable without DNA. The CDR3 has 15 amino acids. CDR3 loop: CASRPQGKYNSPLHF.

The gene calls are TRBV29-1 and TRBJ2-2; TCRdb designates TRBD2, a call that cannot be tested without DNA. The germline V gene encodes CDR1 SQVTM and CDR2 ANQGSEA. There are 13 residues in the CDR3. CDR3 region: CSGFSGGAGELFF.

This sequence joins TRBV6-5 and TRBJ1-1; the TCRdb D gene call, TRBD1, has no DNA to confirm it. Germline CDR1 is MNHEY and CDR2 is SVGAGI. The CDR3 loop spans 15 amino acids. The CDR3 sequence: CASSYTDRANTEAFF.

Here the CDR3 reads CASSVGPILNTEAFF. J is TRBJ1-1 and V is TRBV9. Germline V CDR1 and CDR2: SGDLS, YYNGEE. The CDR3 has 15 residues.

This CDR3 reads CASSQDQSLTETGNTIYF. V is TRBV4-2 and J is TRBJ1-3; the TCRdb D gene call, TRBD1, has no DNA to confirm it. CDR1 and CDR2 (germline): LGHNA, YNFKEQ. This CDR3 is built from 18 residues.

The rearrangement uses TRBV7-7 and TRBJ2-7. CDR1 and CDR2 from the germline V gene are SSHAT and FNYEAQ (reference sequence). The CDR3 is made up of 14 amino acids. The CDR3 reads CASSFRPGNYEQYF.

The chain carries TRBV10-3 and TRBJ1-1; with no DNA, the TCRdb D assignment of TRBD1 cannot be verified. Germline V gene sequence: CDR1 ENHRY, CDR2 SYGVKD. This CDR3 spans 13 amino acids. This CDR3 is CAIRRTENTEAFF.

This chain uses TRBV7-6 with TRBJ2-7; the D gene TCRdb calls, TRBD1, cannot be checked with no DNA. Germline CDR1 SGHVS, CDR2 FNYEAQ. There are 15 residues in the CDR3. The CDR3 spells CASSPRQGSTYEQYF.

The rearrangement uses TRBV12-3 or TRBV12-4 and TRBJ1-6. The CDR3 runs 13 residues. CDR3 in amino acids: CASSSGTYSPLHF.

The chain employs TRBV10-2 and TRBJ2-7; without DNA, the TCRdb call of TRBD2 cannot be checked. This CDR3 is built from 15 residues. Germline CDR1 and CDR2: WSHSY and SAAADI. The CDR3 loop is CASSDSGASSYEQYF.

This chain links TRBV20-1 with TRBJ2-1. The germline V gene encodes CDR1 DFQATT and CDR2 SNEGSKA (reference sequence). The CDR3 is 14 amino acids. CDR3: CSAGPLADYNEQFF.

This chain links TRBV6-1 with TRBJ2-5; absent DNA, TCRdb's TRBD1 call cannot be checked. Germline V gene lookup returns CDR1 MNHNS and CDR2 SASEGT. CDR3 length: 13 amino acids. The CDR3 sequence: CASTSTQGETQYF.

V and J are TRBV12-3 or TRBV12-4 and TRBJ2-3; the TCRdb D gene call, TRBD1, has no DNA to confirm it. The CDR3 has 15 amino acids. The CDR3 region is CASRRTHTSTDTQYF.

The V gene is TRBV5-6, the J gene TRBJ2-7; TCRdb's D call, TRBD1, is unchecked because there is no DNA. The CDR3 totals 15 residues. Germline CDR1 and CDR2: SGHDT and YYEEEE. CDR3 loop: CASGSASGADYEQYF.

The chain is built from TRBV4-1 and TRBJ2-2; TCRdb's D call, TRBD1, is unchecked because there is no DNA. The CDR3 has 17 amino acids. Germline CDR1 and CDR2: MGHRA and YSYEKL. The CDR3 sequence is CASSPLGTGSNTGELFF.

The gene calls are TRBV12-3 or TRBV12-4 and TRBJ1-1; absent DNA, TCRdb's TRBD1 call cannot be checked. CDR3 length equals 13 residues. CDR3 loop: CASSLGGVTEAFF.

The gene calls are TRBV6-5 and TRBJ2-5; the TCRdb D gene call, TRBD1, has no DNA to confirm it. Germline-derived CDR1 and CDR2 are MNHEY and SVGAGI. This CDR3 contains 16 residues. CDR3 region: CASSYSGAVYQETQYF.

The CDR3 is CASSDVTGRRDEQFF. The chain is built from TRBV2 and TRBJ2-1; the D call of TRBD2 rests on TCRdb alone, since no DNA is present to check it. This CDR3 region has 15 residues. Germline V gene data show CDR1 as SNHLY and CDR2 as FYNNEI.

The rearrangement joins TRBV4-2 to TRBJ2-7; TCRdb proposes TRBD2, but this gene call is untestable without DNA. Germline V gives CDR1 LGHNA, CDR2 YNFKEQ. The CDR3 spans 18 residues. The CDR3 sequence is CASSQDWGRGLAVYEQYF.

The chain combines TRBV27 with TRBJ2-1; TCRdb's D gene call, TRBD2, goes unchecked for lack of DNA. There are 16 residues in the CDR3. CDR1 is MNHEY, CDR2 SMNVEV, per germline (reference sequence). The CDR3 protein is CASSPAGLAGYNEQFF.

The chain carries TRBV6-5 and TRBJ1-4. This CDR3 spans 17 amino acids. Germline V CDR1 and CDR2: MNHEY, SVGAGI. CDR3 in amino acids: CASSYGPDDATNEKLFF.